This T cell receptor (beta chain) derives from a study of cytomegalovirus exposure and HLA in healthy donors (dated by TCRdb to about 2017). In terms of the full investigation: An earlier analysis of some 500 of the donors reported approximately 270 Gb of sequence data and roughly 110 million unique TCR beta sequences from some 180 million T cells. On average, about 200,000 unique TCR beta nucleotide sequences were sequenced per donor among a few hundred genotyped donors of the cohort, with roughly 18% of those sequences being non-productive. Both class I and class II loci were covered by HLA typing, at four-digit resolution. The T cell repertoires of about 700 subjects were profiled by immunosequencing and related to cytomegalovirus serostatus. All discovery cohort repertoires had been generated using a single sequencing platform. Rather than using new phenotypic data, the later analysis identified candidate immune exposures from TCR beta sequences and from how often those sequences occurred across donors. An early release that covered roughly 600 HLA-typed donors contained 300 to 350 gigabases of sequencing data and tens of millions of unique TCR sequences. Among the roughly 400 genotyped donors, under 90% belonged to the genetic ancestry cluster associated with self-reported Caucasian donors. The study combined high-throughput TCR immunosequencing, statistical association of individual TCRs with disease status, and machine learning to predict cytomegalovirus infection status. Donor age, sex, ethnicity and CMV serostatus were compiled together with the repertoire data. Roughly five DR-DQ haplotypes were handled as single units for association and clustering because linkage in the cohort was strong. The number of donors typed differed by locus, with 629-630 for A, B, C, DRB1 and DQB1, around 560 for DQA1, about 610 for DPA1, and approximately 470 for DPB1. In an earlier analysis of roughly 540 of the donors, high-throughput TCR beta sequencing was used to judge whether each TCR beta V gene segment behaved as functional or pseudogenic. The study was designed to test whether signatures of past pathogen exposure could be identified by cataloging public T cell receptors. A later analysis re-analyzed previously published TCR beta repertoires from 600 to 850 donors and added high-resolution HLA genotyping to study TCR occurrence patterns. A separate validation cohort of roughly 130 different subjects was used in addition to the roughly 720-subject first cohort. A later genetic analysis used genome-wide SNP genotypes for about 55% of the 666 donors, treating that subset as a discovery cohort.

This clone was picked up one time. The target of this receptor is not known. No much larger clonotype is one base removed from it; base qualities were not supplied. The library was made by the immunoSEQ multiplex PCR assay. For the multiplex PCR, a mixture combining 60 forward primers for TCR Vbeta segments and 13 reverse primers for TCR Jbeta segments was used. The CDR3 region of rearranged TCR beta genes was amplified from genomic DNA with a multiplex PCR assay. The Illumina HiSeq System was used to sequence the amplified TCR beta libraries as 87-base-pair reads. The authors' analysis ran thus. Across the 600 to 700 repertoires, a later analysis counted roughly 84 million unique TCR beta chains, around 11 million of which were shared by at least two donors. A nearest-neighbor algorithm error-corrected the raw reads and collapsed the reads into unique sequences, merging closely related sequences to remove PCR and sequencing errors. CDR3 sequences were aligned to IMGT reference sequences to assign V, D and J gene segments. For a sequence to be retained, a match of at least six nucleotides to both a V gene segment and a J gene segment was required. A rearrangement counted as productive if the CDR3 had no stop codons and remained in frame with V and J, and every other rearrangement counted as non-productive. CDR3 was defined by IMGT convention, running from the second conserved V-encoded cysteine to the conserved J-encoded phenylalanine. Sequences without an unambiguous match to a single V gene segment were excluded from the earlier analysis of 450 to 650 of the donors. An earlier analysis of about 600 of the donors called V segments functional above 56.7% productive rearrangements and segregating when the between-donor standard deviation exceeded 5%. A statistical classification framework was developed to diagnose cytomegalovirus status using the catalog of TCR beta chain sequences. A later analysis assigned V and J genes by comparing TCR nucleotide sequences with IMGT/GENE-DB human TR gene sequences. The TCRdist pipeline was used in a later analysis to assign CDR3 sequences and most-parsimonious VDJ recombination scenarios. In a later analysis, every TCR beta chain was defined by the combination of its CDR3 amino acid sequence and its V-gene family, and reads without a unique V-gene family were dropped. In a later analysis, 500 to 650 highly shared, low-generation-probability nucleotide sequences were removed to address suspected cross-contamination and a sequencing artifact. A later analysis calculated a clonal expansion index for each public chain from normalized within-repertoire ranks of inferred template counts. Generation probabilities in a later analysis came from a VDJ recombination model fitted to out-of-frame rearrangements, and those results were checked against IGoR. Hypergeometric tests were used in a later analysis to score TCR-TCR, TCR-HLA and TCR-CMV co-occurrence, with a repertoire-size bias correction applied to the TCR pairs. False discovery rates were estimated in a later analysis by permuting HLA or CMV assignments 20 times. In a later analysis, co-occurring TCRs were grouped with DBSCAN, and TCRdist sequence similarity was added when clustering was performed within HLA-allele-positive subsets. For co-occurrence clustering, repertoires with fewer than 30,000 or more than 120,000 public chains were excluded, along with roughly 5 repertoires with anomalous nucleotide sharing. TCRdb took this table from immuneACCESS and kept in-frame rearrangements with V and J called. Such tables lack part of the clones; where checked against another copy, unresolved V genes explain under half of the gap, and the rest is unexplained. The DNA was the basis for D and trimming; V, J and clone size are from that table. The sample table contains 150,000 to 200,000 clones; only one count was recorded for approximately 75% of them. Less than 2% of the sample comes from the top ten.

In total, around 600 healthy bone marrow donors made up the cohort. At the time of sampling, all cohort members were nominally healthy, though unrecorded immune exposures were likely present. The donor was CMV seronegative and belonged to the group of over 350 seronegative cohort members. A peripheral blood sample was provided by each donor, and peripheral blood mononuclear cells were used for TCR beta sequencing. The Qiagen DNeasy Blood Extraction Kit was used to extract genomic DNA from the blood cell samples. What the work shows at the level of the full study, not this receptor alone: The study gave a list of 150 to 200 TCR beta chains associated with cytomegalovirus. The authors suggested that the approach could potentially be generalized to other disease states and immunological phenotypes. A few of the identified cytomegalovirus-associated TCR beta chains were confirmed in vitro to be specific for cytomegalovirus antigens. Most CMV-associated TCR beta chains appeared to be HLA-restricted in a later analysis, and the HLA associations seemed to be driven largely by CMV exposure. An association between a missense DCLRE1C variant and V-gene and J-gene trimming of TCR beta chains was found in a later genetic analysis and replicated in an independent cohort. Some IMGT-functional V segments, including TRBV6-2 and TRBV6-3, could not be distinguished by the 87-base-pair reads and were therefore excluded. Because some donors lacked HLA typing at each locus, the association tests relied only on the typed subset. In an earlier analysis of some 550 of the donors, most TCR beta V segments were observed in productive rearrangements about 87% or about 30% of the time, broadly matching IMGT annotations. This cohort had only TCR beta chains sequenced, and the lack of alpha or paired-chain data limited which features could be detected. The classifier was reported to diagnose cytomegalovirus status with high specificity and sensitivity in both the original cohort and the validation cohort. For the cohort, immune exposure information was limited to CMV serostatus. A further reported finding was that TCR beta sequences accurately predicted the HLA-A and HLA-B alleles for most subjects in the first cohort. Sequencing depth was assumed to be roughly uniform across donors in the presence/absence analyses, though that assumption may not hold. In a later analysis, TCR association rates were found to vary across HLA loci, with the most associated TCRs seen for DRB1 alleles and the fewest for HLA-C alleles. In a later analysis, several top co-occurrence clusters were reported to appear linked to parvovirus B19, influenza, CMV and Epstein-Barr virus. A later genetic analysis reported fewer N-insertions in productive TCRs among donors in an Asian-associated ancestry cluster than the roughly 700-donor mean. Linkage disequilibrium might explain the correlated functional status among segregating V segments, but an unknown experimental factor could not be ruled out. Most TCR sequences were observed very rarely across donors, whereas some public TCRs were present in many individuals. The sequencing pipeline was judged likely to have produced a cluster of highly shared sequence variants as a technical artifact. Because counts were too low, about 17 rarely observed V segments, including chromosome 9 orphons, were excluded from the earlier analysis of fewer than 650 of the donors. Specific HLA alleles were associated with over 15,000 TCR beta sequences at a false discovery rate of 0.05 in a later analysis. Compared with equally common non-associated chains, HLA-associated TCR beta chains in a later analysis were more clonally expanded and had lower generation probabilities. Strong co-occurrence of HLA alleles, especially DR and DQ, made assigning TCR associations to individual alleles difficult.

V was cut back by 2 bases and J by 3 bases, leaving a gap of 14 bases between them. There are 16 amino acids in the CDR3, from cysteine to phenylalanine inclusive. Only CDR3 DNA remains: 48 bases, in frame from the first base. CDR1 and CDR2 are drawn from the germline V gene: WSHSY, SAAADI. The rearranged chain carries TRBV10-2 and TRBJ2-1, with the D gene not confidently named. Sequencing used PBMCs. The clonotype originates from a woman younger than 30 in good health and CMV-seronegative. The CDR3 corresponds to CASSEPQAGLYNEQFF. The sequenced DNA: TGCGCCAGCAGTGAGCCCCAGGCTGGGCTCTACAATGAGCAGTTCTTC.